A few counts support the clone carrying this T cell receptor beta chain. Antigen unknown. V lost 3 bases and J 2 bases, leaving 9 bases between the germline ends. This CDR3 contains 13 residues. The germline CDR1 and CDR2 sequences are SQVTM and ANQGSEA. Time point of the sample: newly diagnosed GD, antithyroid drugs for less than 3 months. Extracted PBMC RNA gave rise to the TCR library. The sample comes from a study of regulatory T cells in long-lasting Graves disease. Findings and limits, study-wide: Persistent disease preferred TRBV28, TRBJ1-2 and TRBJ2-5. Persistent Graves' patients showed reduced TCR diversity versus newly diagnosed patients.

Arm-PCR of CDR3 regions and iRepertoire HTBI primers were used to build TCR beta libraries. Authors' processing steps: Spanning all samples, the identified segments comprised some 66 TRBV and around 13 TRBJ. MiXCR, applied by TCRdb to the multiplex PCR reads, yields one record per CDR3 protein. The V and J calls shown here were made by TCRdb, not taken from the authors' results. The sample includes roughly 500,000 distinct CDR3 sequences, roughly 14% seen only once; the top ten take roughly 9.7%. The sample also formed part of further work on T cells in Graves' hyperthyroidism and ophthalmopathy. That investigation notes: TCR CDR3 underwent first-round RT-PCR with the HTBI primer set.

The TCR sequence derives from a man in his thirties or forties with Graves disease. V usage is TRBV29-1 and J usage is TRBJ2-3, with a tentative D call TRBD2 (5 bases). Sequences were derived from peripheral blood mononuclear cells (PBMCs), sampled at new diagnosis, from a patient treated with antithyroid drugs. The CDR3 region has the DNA TGCAGCGTTGAGTCGGGATCCACAGATACGCAGTATTTT. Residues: CSVESGSTDTQYF.